The 9 T cell receptor beta chains in this list originate from one sample, sequenced in a study of OX40 agonist ivuxolimab in advanced cancers. Some clones are missing from TCRdb's copy, which holds only in-frame ones; the method was immunoSEQ multiplex PCR. The repertoire holds 60,000 to 80,000 clones, 81% seen once, with about 5% in the top ten. The sequenced sample was CD4+ or CD8+ T cells sorted from blood, obtained in a trial of the OX40 agonist ivuxolimab. Receptor source: an adult with an advanced solid tumor such as melanoma, head and neck, liver or kidney cancer.

This clone was found once. This chain uses TRBV6-1 with TRBJ1-1, with D perhaps matching TRBD1 (6 bases). V was clipped by 5 bases and J by 4 bases, with 14 bases between them. The germline V gene encodes CDR1 MNHNS and CDR2 SASEGT. This CDR3 comprises 14 residues. The CDR3 loop is CASSSGGRGTEAFF. DNA of the CDR3: TGTGCCAGCAGTTCCGGGGGCCGAGGCACTGAAGCTTTCTTT.

The chain combines TRBV7-9 with TRBJ2-1; 11 bases match TRBD2. The CDR3 loop spans 18 amino acids. Trimming at V came to 1 base and at J to 2 bases, leaving 7 bases not matched to a gene. The germline CDR1 and CDR2 sequences are SEHNR and FQNEAQ (reference sequence). The CDR3 region is CASSLELAGAGAYNEQFF. The CDR3 DNA reads as TGTGCCAGCAGCTTAGAACTAGCGGGGGCCGGGGCCTACAATGAGCAGTTCTTC.

V usage is TRBV6-1 and J usage is TRBJ2-1, with a possible D match to TRBD2 (6 bases). The CDR3 totals 15 residues. Germline V gene lookup returns CDR1 MNHNS and CDR2 SASEGT. V lost 3 bases and J 1 base, leaving 10 bases between the germline ends. CDR3 bases: TGTGCCAGCAGTGATGGGCGGGGATCCTACAATGAGCAGTTCTTC. It yields the protein CASSDGRGSYNEQFF.

This chain uses TRBV5-1 with TRBJ1-1; D is uncertain. Germline CDR1 SGHRS, CDR2 YFSETQ. CDR3 length: 15 residues. V was cut by 4 bases and J by 0 bases, with 13 bases left in between. The CDR3, as DNA: TGCGCCAGCAGCCCCAGCTACATCATGAACACTGAAGCTTTCTTT. It translates to CASSPSYIMNTEAFF.

The V gene is TRBV18, the J gene TRBJ1-2, with 7 bases that match TRBD1. Germline values: CDR1 KGHSH, CDR2 LQKENI. Trimming at V came to 3 bases and at J to 8 bases, leaving 21 bases not matched to a gene. This CDR3 has 18 residues. CDR3: CASSPRVVGQTGIGGYTF. CDR3 in DNA: TGTGCCAGCTCACCGAGGGTGGTGGGCCAGACAGGGATCGGCGGCTACACCTTC.

The J gene is TRBJ2-5, the V gene TRBV2; possibly TRBD1 or TRBD2 for D (7 bases each). Germline CDR1 and CDR2: SNHLY and FYNNEI. V was trimmed by 5 bases and J by 5 bases, leaving 12 bases between them. The CDR3 is 13 residues long. In DNA form, the CDR3 reads TGTGCCAGCAGTACAGGGGAGGGGGAGACCCAGTACTTC. Amino acid sequence: CASSTGEGETQYF.

The chain recombines TRBV19 with TRBJ2-5; TRBD1 matches at 8 bases. CDR1 and CDR2 (germline): LNHDA, SQIVND (reference sequence). This CDR3 is built from 14 residues. Trimming took 6 bases from V and 5 from J; bases not matched to a gene: 8. The CDR3 DNA reads as TGTGCCAGTAGGAGACAGGGGTCGGGGGAGACCCAGTACTTC. Translated, it gives CASRRQGSGETQYF.

The J gene is TRBJ1-1, the V gene TRBV6-5; D is ambiguous. The germline gives CDR1 MNHEY, CDR2 SVGAGI. The CDR3 totals 14 residues. V lost 7 bases, J lost 0 bases, and 12 bases lay in between. CDR3: CASNKLGLNTEAFF. The CDR3, as DNA: TGTGCCAGCAACAAACTCGGGTTGAACACTGAAGCTTTCTTT.

CDR3 nucleotides: TGTGCCAGCTCACCATCCCCTGGGACCCAGTACTTC. Its translation: CASSPSPGTQYF. The chain carries TRBV18 and TRBJ2-5; D is undetermined. V lost 2 bases, J lost 7 bases, and 8 bases lay in between. Per the germline V gene, CDR1 is KGHSH and CDR2 is LQKENI. The CDR3 is made up of 12 amino acids.